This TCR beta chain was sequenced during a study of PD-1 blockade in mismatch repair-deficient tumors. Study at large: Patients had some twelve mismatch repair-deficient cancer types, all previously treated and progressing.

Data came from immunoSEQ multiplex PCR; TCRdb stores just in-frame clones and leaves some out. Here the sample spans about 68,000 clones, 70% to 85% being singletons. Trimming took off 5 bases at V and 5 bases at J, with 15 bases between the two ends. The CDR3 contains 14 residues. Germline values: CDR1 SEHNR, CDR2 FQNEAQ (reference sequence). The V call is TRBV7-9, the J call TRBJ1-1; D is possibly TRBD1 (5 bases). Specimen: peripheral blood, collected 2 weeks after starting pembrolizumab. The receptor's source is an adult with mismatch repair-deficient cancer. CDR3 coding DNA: TGTGCCAGCAGCCACGGATGGGCAGGGACTGAAGCTTTCTTT. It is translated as CASSHGWAGTEAFF.